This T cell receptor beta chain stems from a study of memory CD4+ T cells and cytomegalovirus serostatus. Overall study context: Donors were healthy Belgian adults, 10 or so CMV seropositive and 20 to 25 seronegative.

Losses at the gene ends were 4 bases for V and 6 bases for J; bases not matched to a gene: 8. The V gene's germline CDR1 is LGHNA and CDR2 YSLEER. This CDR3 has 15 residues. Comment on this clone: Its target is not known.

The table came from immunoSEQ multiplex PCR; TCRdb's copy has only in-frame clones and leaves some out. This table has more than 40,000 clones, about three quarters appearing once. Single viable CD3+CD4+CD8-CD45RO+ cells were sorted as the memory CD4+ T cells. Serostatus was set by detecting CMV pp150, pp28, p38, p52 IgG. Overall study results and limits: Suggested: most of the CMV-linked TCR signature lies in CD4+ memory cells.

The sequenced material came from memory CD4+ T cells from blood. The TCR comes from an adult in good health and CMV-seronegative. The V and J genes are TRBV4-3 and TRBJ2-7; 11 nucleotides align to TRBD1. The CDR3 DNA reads TGCGCCAGCAGCCCGCGGGGGACAGGGGGGGTCGAGCAGTACTTC. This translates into CASSPRGTGGVEQYF.